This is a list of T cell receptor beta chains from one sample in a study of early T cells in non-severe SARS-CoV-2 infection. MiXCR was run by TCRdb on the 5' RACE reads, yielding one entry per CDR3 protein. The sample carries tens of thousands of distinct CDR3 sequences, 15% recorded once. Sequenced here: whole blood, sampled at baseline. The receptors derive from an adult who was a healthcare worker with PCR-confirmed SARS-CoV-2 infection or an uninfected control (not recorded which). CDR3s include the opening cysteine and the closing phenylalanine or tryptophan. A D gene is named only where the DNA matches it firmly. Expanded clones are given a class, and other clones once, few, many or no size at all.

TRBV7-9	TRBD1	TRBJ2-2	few	TGTGCCAGCAGCCCAGAGGAGACAGGGTTAACCGGGGAGCTGTTTTTT	CASSPEETGLTGELFF
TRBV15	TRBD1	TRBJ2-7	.	TGTGCCACCAGCAGAGATGCGAAGGGGGCGGCCTACGAGCAGTACTTC	CATSRDAKGAAYEQYF
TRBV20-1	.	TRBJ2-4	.	TGCAGTGCTAGAGGAGGCGGGATAAGAAACATTCAGTACTTC	CSARGGGIRNIQYF
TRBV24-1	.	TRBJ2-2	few	TGTGCCACCAACCCCGGGCGGTCTTACACCGGGGAGCTGTTTTTT	CATNPGRSYTGELFF
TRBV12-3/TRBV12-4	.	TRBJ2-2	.	TGTGCCAGCAGTTCCCCCTGGTGGGTCACCGGGGAGCTGTTTTTT	CASSSPWWVTGELFF
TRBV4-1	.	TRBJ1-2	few	TGCGCCAGCAGCCAAGCAGGGCTCTATGGCTACACCTTC	CASSQAGLYGYTF
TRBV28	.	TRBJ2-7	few	TGTGCCAGCCGTTCGAGCTCCTACGAGCAGTACTTC	CASRSSSYEQYF
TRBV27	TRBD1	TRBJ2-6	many	TGTGCCAGCAGTTCCGGGACAGGGGCCTACTCTGGGGCCAACGTCCTGACTTTC	CASSSGTGAYSGANVLTF
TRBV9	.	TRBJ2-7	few	TGTGCCAGCAGCGTAGTTCCGGTCGGCGAGCAGTACTTC	CASSVVPVGEQYF
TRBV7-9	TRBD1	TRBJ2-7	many	TGTGCCAGCAGCCTCTCAGGGGGCTACGAGCAGTACTTC	CASSLSGGYEQYF
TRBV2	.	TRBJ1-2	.	TGTGCCAGCAGTGAACCTCCGGCTCAGTACTATGGCTACACCTTC	CASSEPPAQYYGYTF
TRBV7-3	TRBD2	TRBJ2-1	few	TGTGCCAGCAGCTTAGGGGGACTAGCGGGGAATGAGCAGTTCTTC	CASSLGGLAGNEQFF
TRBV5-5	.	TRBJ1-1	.	TGTGCCAGCAGCTTGGTTGGGACCTACAACACTGAAGCTTTCTTT	CASSLVGTYNTEAFF
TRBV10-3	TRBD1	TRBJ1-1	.	TGTGCCATCAGTATACAGGGGATGAACACTGAAGCTTTCTTT	CAISIQGMNTEAFF
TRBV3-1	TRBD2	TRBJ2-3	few	TGTGCCAGCAGCAGGACTAGCGGCACCACAGATACGCAGTATTTT	CASSRTSGTTDTQYF
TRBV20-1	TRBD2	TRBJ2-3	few	TGCAGTGCTAGATCTAGCGGGAGCACAGATACGCAGTATTTT	CSARSSGSTDTQYF
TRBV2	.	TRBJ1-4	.	TGTGCCAGCACCCAATCCCCGGGGGACGATGAAAAACTGTTTTTT	CASTQSPGDDEKLFF
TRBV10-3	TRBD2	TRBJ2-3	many	TGTGCCATCGGGACTAGCGGGGGGCCCCTACCAGATACGCAGTATTTT	CAIGTSGGPLPDTQYF
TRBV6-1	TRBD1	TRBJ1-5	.	TGTGCCAGCAGTATACCCGGGACAGGGGCTCAGCCCCAGCATTTT	CASSIPGTGAQPQHF
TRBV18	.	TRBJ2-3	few	TGTGCCAGCTCTCGGCAGGGTCTGGTGGCAGATACGCAGTATTTT	CASSRQGLVADTQYF
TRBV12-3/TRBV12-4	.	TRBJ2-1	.	TGTGCCAGCAGTTTACTCGGCCCGGGGCAGTTCTTC	CASSLLGPGQFF
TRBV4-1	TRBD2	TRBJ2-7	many	TGCGCCAGCAGCCAGGGACTAGCGGCCGCCTACGAGCAGTACTTC	CASSQGLAAAYEQYF
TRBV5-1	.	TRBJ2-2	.	TGCGCCAGCAGCTTGCGGACACCCACCGGGGAGCTGTTTTTT	CASSLRTPTGELFF
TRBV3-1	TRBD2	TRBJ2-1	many	TGTGCCAGCAGCCAAGGGGCGGGAGGGAAACAGTTCTTC	CASSQGAGGKQFF
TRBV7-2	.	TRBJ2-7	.	TGTGCCAGCAGCCCACAGAGGAGCGAGCAGTACTTC	CASSPQRSEQYF
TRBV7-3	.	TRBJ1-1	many	TGTGCCAGCTCCCTGACAGAGAACACTGAAGCTTTCTTT	CASSLTENTEAFF
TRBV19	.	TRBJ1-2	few	TGTGCCAGTAAGACAACACAGGGTTATGGCTACACCTTC	CASKTTQGYGYTF
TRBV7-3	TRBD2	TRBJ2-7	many	TGTGCCAGCAGCTTAGGCGCGGGAGACTACGAGCAGTACTTC	CASSLGAGDYEQYF
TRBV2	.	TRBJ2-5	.	TGTGCCAGCACCCCTCGAAGGGATTTGGAGACCCAGTACTTC	CASTPRRDLETQYF